Each of the 4 T cell receptor beta chains below was sequenced from the same sample in a study of blood T cell repertoires in COVID-19. Sequencing used immunoSEQ multiplex PCR; TCRdb keeps in-frame clones, though not all of them. The table has under 300,000 clones, about four fifths seen once. Material: peripheral blood. These receptors were collected from a woman of 80 years or more with acute or convalescent COVID-19.

Turning to this clone: This CDR3 is also generated by other DNA sequences in the sample. The rearrangement links TRBV5-1 to TRBJ2-1; D unresolved. Germline V gene sequence: CDR1 SGHRS, CDR2 YFSETQ. The CDR3 loop spans 13 amino acids. Trimming left V 0 bases short and J 7 bases short, with 8 bases between. The CDR3 spells CASSLGQSNEQFF. In DNA form, the CDR3 reads TGCGCCAGCAGCTTGGGTCAGTCTAATGAGCAGTTCTTC. Variable domain in full (rest from reference TRBV5-1 and TRBJ2-1): KAGVTQTPRYLIKTRGQQVTLSCSPISGHRSVSWYQQTPGQGLQFLFEYFSETQRNKGNFPGRFSGRQFSNSRSEMNVSTLELGDSALYLCASSLGQSNEQFFGPGTRLTVL.

CDR3 sequence reads: CASSRPADRVSYEQYF. In nucleotides, the CDR3 is TGTGCCAGCAGCCGCCCTGCTGACAGGGTCTCCTACGAGCAGTACTTC. The genes are TRBV7-9 and TRBJ2-7, with 7 bases that match TRBD1. Trimming at V came to 5 bases and at J to 0 bases, leaving 10 bases not matched to a gene. Germline V lookup: CDR1 SEHNR, CDR2 FQNEAQ (reference sequence). The CDR3 consists of 16 residues. The entire variable domain, with the rest obtained from reference TRBV7-9 and TRBJ2-7, is as follows: DTGVSQNPRHKITKRGQNVTFRCDPISEHNRLYWYRQTLGQGPEFLTYFQNEAQLEKSRLLSDRFSAERPKGSFSTLEIQRTEQGDSAMYLCASSRPADRVSYEQYFGPGTRLTVT.

In this sample, this clone turned up a few times. The chain couples TRBV2 to TRBJ1-5; possibly TRBD1 for D (5 bases). This CDR3 has 15 amino acids. Germline V gives CDR1 SNHLY, CDR2 FYNNEI. V gave up 8 bases and J gave up 0 bases, with 14 bases separating them. The CDR3 sequence: CASRPQGYSNQPQHF. The CDR3 DNA follows: TGTGCCAGCCGCCCCCAGGGTTATAGCAATCAGCCCCAGCATTTT.

The chain uses TRBV28 and TRBJ2-7; 9 bases map to TRBD2. From germline, CDR1 is MDHEN and CDR2 SYDVKM. The CDR3 consists of 11 residues. V shed 8 bases, J shed 7 bases, and the junction held 3 bases outside the gene matches. The CDR3 sequence is CASAGGREQYF. CDR3 DNA sequence: TGTGCCAGCGCGGGGGGGAGGGAGCAGTACTTC.